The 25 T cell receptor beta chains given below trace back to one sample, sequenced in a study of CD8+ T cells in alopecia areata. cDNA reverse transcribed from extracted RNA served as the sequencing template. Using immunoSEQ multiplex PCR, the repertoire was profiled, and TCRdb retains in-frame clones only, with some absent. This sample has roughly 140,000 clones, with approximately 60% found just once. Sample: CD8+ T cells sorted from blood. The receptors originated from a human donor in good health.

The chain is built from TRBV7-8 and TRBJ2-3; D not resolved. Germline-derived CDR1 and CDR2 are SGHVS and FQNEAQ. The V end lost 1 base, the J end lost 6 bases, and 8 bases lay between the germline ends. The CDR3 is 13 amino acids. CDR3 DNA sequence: TGTGCCAGCAGCTTAGTCCTTCTCGATACGCAGTATTTT. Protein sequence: CASSLVLLDTQYF. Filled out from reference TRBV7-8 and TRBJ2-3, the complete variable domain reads GAGVSQSPRYKVAKRGQDVALRCDPISGHVSLFWYQQALGQGPEFLTYFQNEAQLDKSGLPSDRFFAERPEGSVSTLKIQRTQQEDSAVYLCASSLVLLDTQYFGPGTRLTVL.

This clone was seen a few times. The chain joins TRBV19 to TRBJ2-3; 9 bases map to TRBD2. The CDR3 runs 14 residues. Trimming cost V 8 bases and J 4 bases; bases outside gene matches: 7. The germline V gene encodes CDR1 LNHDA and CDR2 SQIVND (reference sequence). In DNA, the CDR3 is TGTGCCAGTGCTATAGCGGGAGTATCAGATACGCAGTATTTT. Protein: CASAIAGVSDTQYF.

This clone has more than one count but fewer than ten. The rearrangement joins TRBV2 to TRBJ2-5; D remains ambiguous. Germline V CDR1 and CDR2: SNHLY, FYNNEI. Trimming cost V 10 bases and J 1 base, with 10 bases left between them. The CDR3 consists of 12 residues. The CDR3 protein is CATPKTQETQYF. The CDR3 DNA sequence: TGTGCCACCCCCAAGACCCAAGAGACCCAGTACTTC.

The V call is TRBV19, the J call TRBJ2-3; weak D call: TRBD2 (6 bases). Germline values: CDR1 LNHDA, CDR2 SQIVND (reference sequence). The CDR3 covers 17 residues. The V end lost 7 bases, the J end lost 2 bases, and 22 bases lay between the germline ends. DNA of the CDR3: TGTGCCAGTACCAACTCCCGATCTGGAGGGCTCACAGATACGCAGTATTTT. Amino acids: CASTNSRSGGLTDTQYF.

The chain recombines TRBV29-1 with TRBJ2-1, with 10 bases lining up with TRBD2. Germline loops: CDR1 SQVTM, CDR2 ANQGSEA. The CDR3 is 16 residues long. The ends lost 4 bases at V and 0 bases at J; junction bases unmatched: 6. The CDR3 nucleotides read TGCAGCGTTGCGACTAGCGGGCTCCGCTCCTACAATGAGCAGTTCTTC. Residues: CSVATSGLRSYNEQFF.

The CDR3 region is CASSASGSPGETQYF. CDR3 sequence (DNA): TGTGCCAGCAGCGCCTCCGGGAGCCCGGGGGAGACCCAGTACTTC. The rearrangement links TRBV9 to TRBJ2-5, with D possibly matching TRBD2 (6 bases). V gave up 3 bases and J gave up 5 bases, with 17 bases separating them. Per the germline V gene, CDR1 is SGDLS and CDR2 is YYNGEE. This CDR3 has 15 residues.

This CDR3 reads CASSVAGNGYTF. The CDR3, as DNA: TGTGCCAGCAGCGTAGCAGGGAATGGCTACACCTTC. The V gene is TRBV9, the J gene TRBJ1-2; the D gene is possibly TRBD1 (5 bases). Germline CDR1 reads SGDLS; CDR2 reads YYNGEE. The germline V and J ends were trimmed by 0 bases and 6 bases, with 6 bases remaining between them. This CDR3 comprises 12 residues.

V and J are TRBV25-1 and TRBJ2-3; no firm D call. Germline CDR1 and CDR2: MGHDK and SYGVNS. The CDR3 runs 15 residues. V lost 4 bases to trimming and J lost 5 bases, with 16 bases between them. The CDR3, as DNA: TGTGCCAGCAGTGGTCGACCTACGGTTGGAGATACGCAGTATTTT. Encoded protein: CASSGRPTVGDTQYF.

CDR3 DNA sequence: TGTGCTAGTGGTTTCGCAATCGAGGGAGAGACCCAGTACTTC. Its protein is CASGFAIEGETQYF. V gene TRBV12-5 combines with J gene TRBJ2-5; D might be TRBD2 (5 bases). The CDR3 is 14 amino acids. Trimming left V 3 bases short and J 4 bases short, with 12 bases between. Germline CDR1 and CDR2: LGHNT and FRNRAP.

In DNA, the CDR3 is TGTGCCAGCAGTGATACCGGGACACCGCTAGGCTATGGCTACACCTTC. Translating it yields CASSDTGTPLGYGYTF. V is TRBV2 and J is TRBJ1-2, with TRBD1 as a possible D gene (6 bases). This CDR3 has 16 residues. V lost 3 bases, J lost 4 bases, and 18 bases lay in between. The germline V gene has CDR1 SNHLY and CDR2 FYNNEI.

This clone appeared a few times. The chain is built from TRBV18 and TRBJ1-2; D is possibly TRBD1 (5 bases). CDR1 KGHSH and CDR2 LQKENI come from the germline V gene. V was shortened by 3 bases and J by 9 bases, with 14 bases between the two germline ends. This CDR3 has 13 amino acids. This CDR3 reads CASSPTGGGSYTF. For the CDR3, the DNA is TGTGCCAGCTCACCTACTGGTGGGGGGAGCTACACCTTC.

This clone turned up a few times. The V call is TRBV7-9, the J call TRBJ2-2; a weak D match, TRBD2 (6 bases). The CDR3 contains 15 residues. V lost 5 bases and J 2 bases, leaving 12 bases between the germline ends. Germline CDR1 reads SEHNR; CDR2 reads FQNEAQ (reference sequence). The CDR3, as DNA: TGTGCCAGCAGCAACGGGGGTGACAACACCGGGGAGCTGTTTTTT. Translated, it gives CASSNGGDNTGELFF.

CDR3 region: CAVAGSYNEQFF. The CDR3 DNA sequence: TGTGCAGTAGCGGGAAGCTACAATGAGCAGTTCTTC. V usage is TRBV2 and J usage is TRBJ2-1; 8 nucleotides match TRBD2. Germline V gives CDR1 SNHLY, CDR2 FYNNEI. The length of the CDR3 is 12 residues.

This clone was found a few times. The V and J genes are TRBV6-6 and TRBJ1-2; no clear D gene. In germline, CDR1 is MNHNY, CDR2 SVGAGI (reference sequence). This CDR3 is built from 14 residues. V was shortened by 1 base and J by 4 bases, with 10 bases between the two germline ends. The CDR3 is CASSYWVAGYGYTF. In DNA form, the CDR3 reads TGTGCCAGCAGTTACTGGGTGGCAGGCTATGGCTACACCTTC.

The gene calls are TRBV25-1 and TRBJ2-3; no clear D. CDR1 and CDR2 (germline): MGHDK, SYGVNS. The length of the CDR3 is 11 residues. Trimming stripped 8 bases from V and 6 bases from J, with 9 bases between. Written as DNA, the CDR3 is TGTGCCAGCCGACTGCAGGATACGCAGTATTTT. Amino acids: CASRLQDTQYF.

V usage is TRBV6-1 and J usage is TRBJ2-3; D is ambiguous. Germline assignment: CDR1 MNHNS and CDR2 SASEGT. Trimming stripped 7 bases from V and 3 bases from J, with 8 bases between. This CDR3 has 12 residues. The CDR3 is CASKEVTDTQYF. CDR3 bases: TGTGCCAGCAAGGAAGTGACAGATACGCAGTATTTT.

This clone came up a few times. CDR3 DNA: TGCAGCGTTGAACTGGGCGGGTCGGGCACCGGGGAGCTGTTTTTT. Protein sequence: CSVELGGSGTGELFF. The chain uses TRBV29-1 and TRBJ2-2; possible D gene TRBD2, 5 bases. Germline V CDR1 and CDR2: SQVTM, ANQGSEA. The germline V and J ends were trimmed by 2 bases and 4 bases, with 14 bases remaining between them. The CDR3 loop spans 15 amino acids.

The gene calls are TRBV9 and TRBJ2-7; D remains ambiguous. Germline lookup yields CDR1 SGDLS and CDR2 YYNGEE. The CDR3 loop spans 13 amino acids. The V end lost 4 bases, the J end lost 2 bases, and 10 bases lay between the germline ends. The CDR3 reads CASSPSWTYEQYF. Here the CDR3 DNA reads TGTGCCAGCAGCCCATCATGGACCTACGAGCAGTACTTC.

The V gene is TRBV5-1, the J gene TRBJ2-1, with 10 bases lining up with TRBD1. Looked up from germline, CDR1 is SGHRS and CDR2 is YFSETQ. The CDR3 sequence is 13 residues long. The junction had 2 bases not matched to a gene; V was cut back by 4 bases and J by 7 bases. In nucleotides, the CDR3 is TGCGCCAGCAGCACGGACAGGGGGAATGAGCAGTTCTTC. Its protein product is CASSTDRGNEQFF.

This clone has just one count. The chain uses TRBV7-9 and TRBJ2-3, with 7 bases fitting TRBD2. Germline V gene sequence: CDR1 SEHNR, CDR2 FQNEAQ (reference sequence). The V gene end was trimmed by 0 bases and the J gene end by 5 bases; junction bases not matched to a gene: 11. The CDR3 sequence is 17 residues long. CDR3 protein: CASSLARRASGLDTQYF. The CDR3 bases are TGTGCCAGCAGCTTAGCGCGGAGGGCTAGCGGACTAGATACGCAGTATTTT.

CDR3 in DNA: TGTGCCTGGAGTCCCCCTGGGGGAAGGATAGAGAACACCGGGGAGCTGTTTTTT. It specifies CAWSPPGGRIENTGELFF. This rearrangement joins TRBV30 to TRBJ2-2, with D possibly called TRBD1 or TRBD2 (5 bases each). Per the germline V gene, CDR1 is GTSNPN and CDR2 is SVGIG (reference sequence). V lost 2 bases to trimming and J lost 1 base, with 20 bases between them. This CDR3 spans 18 amino acids.

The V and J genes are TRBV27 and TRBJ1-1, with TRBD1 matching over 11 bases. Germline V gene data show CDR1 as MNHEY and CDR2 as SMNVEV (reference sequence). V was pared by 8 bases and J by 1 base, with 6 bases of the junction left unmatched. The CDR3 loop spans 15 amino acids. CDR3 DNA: TGTGCCAGCGGGGACAGGGGGTTTTCGAACACTGAAGCTTTCTTT. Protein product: CASGDRGFSNTEAFF.

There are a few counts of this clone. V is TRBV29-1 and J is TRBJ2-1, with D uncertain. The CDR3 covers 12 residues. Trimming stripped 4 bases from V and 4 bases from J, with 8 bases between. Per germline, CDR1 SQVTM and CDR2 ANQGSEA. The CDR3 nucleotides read TGCAGCGTTGCCGACGTTTACAATGAGCAGTTCTTC. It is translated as CSVADVYNEQFF.

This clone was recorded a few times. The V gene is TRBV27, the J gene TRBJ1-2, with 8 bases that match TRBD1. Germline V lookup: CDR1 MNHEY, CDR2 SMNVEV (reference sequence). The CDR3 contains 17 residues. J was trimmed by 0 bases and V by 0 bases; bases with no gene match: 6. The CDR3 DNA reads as TGTGCCAGCAGTTTATCGGGGACAGGCCTTACTAACTATGGCTACACCTTC. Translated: CASSLSGTGLTNYGYTF.

CDR3 in amino acids: CSVPDTSNTEAFF. Written as DNA, the CDR3 is TGCAGCGTTCCGGACACGTCAAACACTGAAGCTTTCTTT. V gene TRBV29-1 combines with J gene TRBJ1-1, with D possibly being TRBD1 (5 bases). The germline V gene has CDR1 SQVTM and CDR2 ANQGSEA. V was clipped by 5 bases and J by 2 bases, with 12 bases between them. The CDR3 is 13 amino acids.